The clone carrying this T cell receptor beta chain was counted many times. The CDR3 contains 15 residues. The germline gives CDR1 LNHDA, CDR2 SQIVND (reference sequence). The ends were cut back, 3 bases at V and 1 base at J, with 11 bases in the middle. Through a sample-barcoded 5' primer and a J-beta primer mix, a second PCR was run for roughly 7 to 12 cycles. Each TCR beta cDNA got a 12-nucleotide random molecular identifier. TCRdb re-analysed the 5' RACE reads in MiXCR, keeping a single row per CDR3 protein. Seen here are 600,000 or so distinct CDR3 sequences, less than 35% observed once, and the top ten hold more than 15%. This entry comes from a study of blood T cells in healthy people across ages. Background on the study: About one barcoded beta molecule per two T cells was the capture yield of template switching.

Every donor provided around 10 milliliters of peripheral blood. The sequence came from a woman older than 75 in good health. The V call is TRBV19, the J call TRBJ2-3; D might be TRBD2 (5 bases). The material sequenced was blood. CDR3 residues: CASSISEGGTDTQYF. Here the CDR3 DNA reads TGTGCCAGTAGTATTAGTGAGGGAGGCACAGATACGCAGTATTTT.